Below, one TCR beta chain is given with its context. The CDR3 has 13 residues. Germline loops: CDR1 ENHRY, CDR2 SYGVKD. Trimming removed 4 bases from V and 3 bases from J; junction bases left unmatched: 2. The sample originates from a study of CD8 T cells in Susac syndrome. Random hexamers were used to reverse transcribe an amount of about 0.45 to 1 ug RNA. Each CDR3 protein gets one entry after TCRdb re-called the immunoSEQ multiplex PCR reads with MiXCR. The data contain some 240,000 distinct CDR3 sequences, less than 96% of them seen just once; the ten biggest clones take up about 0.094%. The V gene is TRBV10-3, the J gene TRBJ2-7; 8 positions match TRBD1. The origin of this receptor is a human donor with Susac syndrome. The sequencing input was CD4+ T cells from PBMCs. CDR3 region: CAISGQGSYEQYF. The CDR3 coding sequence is TGTGCCATCAGTGGACAGGGGAGCTACGAGCAGTACTTC.